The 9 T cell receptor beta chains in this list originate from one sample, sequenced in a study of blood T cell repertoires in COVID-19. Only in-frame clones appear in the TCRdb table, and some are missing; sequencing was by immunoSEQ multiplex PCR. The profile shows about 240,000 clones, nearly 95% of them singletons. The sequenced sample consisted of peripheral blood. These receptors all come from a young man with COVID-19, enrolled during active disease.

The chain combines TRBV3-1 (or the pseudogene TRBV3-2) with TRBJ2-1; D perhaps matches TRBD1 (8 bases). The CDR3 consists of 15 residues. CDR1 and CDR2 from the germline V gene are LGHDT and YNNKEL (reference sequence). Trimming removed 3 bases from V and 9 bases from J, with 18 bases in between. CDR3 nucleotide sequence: TGTGCCAGCAGCCATGGATCTAGCGGACAGGGTGAGCAGTTCTTC. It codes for CASSHGSSGQGEQFF.

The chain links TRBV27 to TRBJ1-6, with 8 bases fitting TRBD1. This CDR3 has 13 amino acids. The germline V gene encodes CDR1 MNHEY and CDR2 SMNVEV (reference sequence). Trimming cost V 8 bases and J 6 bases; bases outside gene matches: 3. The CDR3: CASAGGLNSPLHF. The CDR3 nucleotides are TGTGCCAGCGCAGGGGGCCTTAATTCACCCCTCCACTTT.

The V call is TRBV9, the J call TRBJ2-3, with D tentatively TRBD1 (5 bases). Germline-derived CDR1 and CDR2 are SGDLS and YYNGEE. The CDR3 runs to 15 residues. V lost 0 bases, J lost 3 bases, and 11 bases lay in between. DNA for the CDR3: TGTGCCAGCAGCGTAGGGGGCCTCGGGACAGATACGCAGTATTTT. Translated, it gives CASSVGGLGTDTQYF. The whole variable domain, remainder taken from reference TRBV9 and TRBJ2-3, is DSGVTQTPKHLITATGQRVTLRCSPRSGDLSVYWYQQSLDQGLQFLIQYYNGEERAKGNILERFSAQQFPDLHSELNLSSLELGDSALYFCASSVGGLGTDTQYFGPGTRLTVL.

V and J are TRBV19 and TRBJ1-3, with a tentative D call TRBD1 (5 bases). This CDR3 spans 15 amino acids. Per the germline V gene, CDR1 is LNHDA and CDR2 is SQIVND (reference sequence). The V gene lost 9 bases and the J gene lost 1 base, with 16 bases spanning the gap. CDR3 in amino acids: CASWGGRVSGNTIYF. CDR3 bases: TGTGCCAGCTGGGGCGGACGCGTTTCTGGAAACACCATATATTTT.

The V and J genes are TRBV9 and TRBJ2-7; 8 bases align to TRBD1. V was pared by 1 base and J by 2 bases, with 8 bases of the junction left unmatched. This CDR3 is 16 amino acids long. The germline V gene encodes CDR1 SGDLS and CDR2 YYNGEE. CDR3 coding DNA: TGTGCCAGCAGCGTATCCCCAGGGGGCCCCCCCTACGAGCAGTACTTC. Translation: CASSVSPGGPPYEQYF.

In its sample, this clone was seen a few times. The CDR3 sequence is CASSASGQGLGEQYF. The CDR3 DNA reads as TGTGCCAGCAGTGCCTCGGGACAGGGACTTGGGGAGCAGTACTTC. The V gene is TRBV25-1, the J gene TRBJ2-7, with 9 bases identical to TRBD1. The length of the CDR3 is 15 residues. Per germline, CDR1 MGHDK and CDR2 SYGVNS. With V trimmed by 4 bases and J by 7 bases, 11 bases remained unmatched.

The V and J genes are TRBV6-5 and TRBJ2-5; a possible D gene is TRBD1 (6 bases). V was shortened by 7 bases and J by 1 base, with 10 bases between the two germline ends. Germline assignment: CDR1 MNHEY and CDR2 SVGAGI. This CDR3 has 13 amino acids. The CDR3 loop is CASTSTGQETQYF. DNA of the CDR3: TGTGCCAGCACCTCGACAGGCCAAGAGACCCAGTACTTC.

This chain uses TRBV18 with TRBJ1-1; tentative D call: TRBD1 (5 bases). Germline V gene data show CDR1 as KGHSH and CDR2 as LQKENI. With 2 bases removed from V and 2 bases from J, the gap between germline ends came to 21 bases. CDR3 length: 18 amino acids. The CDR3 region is CASSPFPLGQGVNTEAFF. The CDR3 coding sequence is TGTGCCAGCTCACCATTCCCCCTTGGCCAGGGCGTTAACACTGAAGCTTTCTTT.

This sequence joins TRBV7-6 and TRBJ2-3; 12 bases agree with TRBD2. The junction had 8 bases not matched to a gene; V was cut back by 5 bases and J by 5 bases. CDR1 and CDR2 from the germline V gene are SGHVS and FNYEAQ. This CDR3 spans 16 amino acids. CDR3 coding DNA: TGTGCCAGCAGCCTCCGACTAGCGGGGGCGATAGATACGCAGTATTTT. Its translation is CASSLRLAGAIDTQYF.